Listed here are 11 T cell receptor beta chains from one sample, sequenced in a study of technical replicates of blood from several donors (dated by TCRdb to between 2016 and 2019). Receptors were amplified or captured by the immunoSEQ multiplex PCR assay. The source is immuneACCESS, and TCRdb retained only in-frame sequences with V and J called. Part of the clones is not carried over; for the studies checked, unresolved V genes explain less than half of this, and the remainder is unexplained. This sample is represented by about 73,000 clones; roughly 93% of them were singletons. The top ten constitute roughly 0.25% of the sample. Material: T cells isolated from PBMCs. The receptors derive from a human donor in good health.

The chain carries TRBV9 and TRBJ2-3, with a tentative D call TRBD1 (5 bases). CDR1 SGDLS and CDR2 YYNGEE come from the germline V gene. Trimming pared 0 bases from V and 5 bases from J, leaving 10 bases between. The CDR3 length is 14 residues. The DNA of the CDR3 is TGTGCCAGCAGCGTAGGTGGGGCCGGAGATACGCAGTATTTT. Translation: CASSVGGAGDTQYF.

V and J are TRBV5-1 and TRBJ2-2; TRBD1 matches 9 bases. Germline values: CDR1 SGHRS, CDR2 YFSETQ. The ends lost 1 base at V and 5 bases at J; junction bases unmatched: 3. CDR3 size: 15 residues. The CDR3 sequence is CASSLRTGETGELFF. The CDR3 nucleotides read TGCGCCAGCAGCTTGAGGACAGGGGAGACCGGGGAGCTGTTTTTT.

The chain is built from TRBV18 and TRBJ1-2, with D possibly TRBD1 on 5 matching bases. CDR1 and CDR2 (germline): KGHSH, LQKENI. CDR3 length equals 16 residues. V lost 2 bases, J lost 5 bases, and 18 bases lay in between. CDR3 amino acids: CASSPVTDQRTYGYTF. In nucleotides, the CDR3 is TGTGCCAGCTCACCAGTGACAGACCAGCGAACTTATGGCTACACCTTC.

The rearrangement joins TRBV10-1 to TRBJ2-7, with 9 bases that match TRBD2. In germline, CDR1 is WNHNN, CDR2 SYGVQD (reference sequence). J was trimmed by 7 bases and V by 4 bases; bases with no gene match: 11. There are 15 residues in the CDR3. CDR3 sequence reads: CASSANAGGQGEQYF. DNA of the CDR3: TGCGCCAGCAGTGCTAACGCGGGGGGGCAAGGAGAGCAGTACTTC.

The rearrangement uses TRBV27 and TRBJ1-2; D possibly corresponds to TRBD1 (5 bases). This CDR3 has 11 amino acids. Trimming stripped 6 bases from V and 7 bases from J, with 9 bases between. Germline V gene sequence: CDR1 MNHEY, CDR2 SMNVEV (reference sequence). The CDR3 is CASRDTFGYTF. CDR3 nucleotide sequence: TGTGCCAGCAGGGACACGTTTGGCTACACCTTC.

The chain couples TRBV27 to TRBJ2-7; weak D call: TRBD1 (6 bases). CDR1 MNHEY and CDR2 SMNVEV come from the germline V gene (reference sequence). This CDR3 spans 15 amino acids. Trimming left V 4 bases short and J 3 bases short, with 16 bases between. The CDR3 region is CASSSPSRGSYEQYF. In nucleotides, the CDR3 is TGTGCCAGCAGTTCTCCATCAAGGGGGAGCTACGAGCAGTACTTC.

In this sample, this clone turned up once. The CDR3 here is CASSRGGAYEQYF. The CDR3 DNA sequence: TGTGCCAGCTCAAGGGGTGGCGCGTACGAGCAGTACTTC. The chain employs TRBV27 and TRBJ2-7, with D possibly TRBD1 on 5 matching bases. Germline CDR1 MNHEY, CDR2 SMNVEV (reference sequence). Trimming removed 8 bases at V and 4 bases at J, with 15 bases between. The CDR3 covers 13 residues.

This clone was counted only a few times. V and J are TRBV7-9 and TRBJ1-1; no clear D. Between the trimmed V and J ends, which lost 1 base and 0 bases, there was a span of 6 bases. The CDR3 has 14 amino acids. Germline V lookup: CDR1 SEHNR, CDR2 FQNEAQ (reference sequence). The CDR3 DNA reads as TGTGCCAGCAGCTTAGGCCAGATGAACACTGAAGCTTTCTTT. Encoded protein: CASSLGQMNTEAFF.

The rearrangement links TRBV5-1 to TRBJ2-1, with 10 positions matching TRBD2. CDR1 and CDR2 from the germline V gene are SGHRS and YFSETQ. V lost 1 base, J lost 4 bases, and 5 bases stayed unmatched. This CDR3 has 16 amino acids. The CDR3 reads CASSLKASGGYNEQFF. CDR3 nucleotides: TGCGCCAGCAGCTTGAAAGCTAGCGGGGGATACAATGAGCAGTTCTTC.

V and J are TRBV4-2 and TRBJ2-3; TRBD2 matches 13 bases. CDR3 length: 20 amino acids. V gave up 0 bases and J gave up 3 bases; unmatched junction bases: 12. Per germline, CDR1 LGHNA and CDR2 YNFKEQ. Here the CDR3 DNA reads TGTGCCAGCAGCCAAGATCCGGGACTAGCGGGACATGCTAGTACAGATACGCAGTATTTT. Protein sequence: CASSQDPGLAGHASTDTQYF.

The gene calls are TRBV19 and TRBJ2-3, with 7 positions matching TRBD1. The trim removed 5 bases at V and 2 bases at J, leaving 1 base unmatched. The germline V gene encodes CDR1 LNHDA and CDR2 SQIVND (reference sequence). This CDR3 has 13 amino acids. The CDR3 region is CASSGTVTDTQYF. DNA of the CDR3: TGTGCCAGTAGTGGGACAGTCACAGATACGCAGTATTTT.